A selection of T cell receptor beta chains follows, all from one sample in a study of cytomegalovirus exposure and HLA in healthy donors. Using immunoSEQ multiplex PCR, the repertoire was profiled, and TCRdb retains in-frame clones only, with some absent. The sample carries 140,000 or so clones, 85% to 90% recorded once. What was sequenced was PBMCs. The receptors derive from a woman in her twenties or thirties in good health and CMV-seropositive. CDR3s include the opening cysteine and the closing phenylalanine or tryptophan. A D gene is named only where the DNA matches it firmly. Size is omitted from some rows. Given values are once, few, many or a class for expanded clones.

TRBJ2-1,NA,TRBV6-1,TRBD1,TGTGCCAGCAGTGAACAGGGGGTACTGGAGGTCTTC,CASSEQGVLEVF
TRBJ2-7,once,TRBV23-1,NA,TGCGCCAGCAGAGTCTCAGGGAGGAACTACGAGCAGTACTTC,CASRVSGRNYEQYF
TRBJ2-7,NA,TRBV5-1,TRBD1,TGCGCCAGCAGCTTGGCCGGACAGGGCGAGCAGTACTTC,CASSLAGQGEQYF
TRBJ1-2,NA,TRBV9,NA,TGTGCCAGCAGCTCGCAGGGGACCTCTAACTATGGCTACACCTTC,CASSSQGTSNYGYTF
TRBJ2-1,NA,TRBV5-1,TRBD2,TGCGCCAGCAGCTGGACTAGCGGGAGGGTCTCCTACAATGAGCAGTTCTTC,CASSWTSGRVSYNEQFF
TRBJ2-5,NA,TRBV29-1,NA,TGCAGCGTTGAAGGGGGGACTCTTAGAACGGAGACCCAGTACTTC,CSVEGGTLRTETQYF
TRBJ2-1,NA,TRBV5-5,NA,TGTGCCAGCAGCTTGTCCGGAGGATCCATCCCCCTCTTC,CASSLSGGSIPLF
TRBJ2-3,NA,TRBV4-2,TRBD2,TGTGCCAGCAGCCAGGGGGGGGATCGGGATACGCAGTATTTT,CASSQGGDRDTQYF
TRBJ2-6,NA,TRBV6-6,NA,TGTGCCAGCAGTTACGACGGGAGAGGGGCCAACGTCCTGACTTTC,CASSYDGRGANVLTF
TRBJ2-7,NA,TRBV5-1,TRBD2,TGCGCCAGCAGCTCCGATAGCGGGGGGAGCTCCTACGAGCAGTACTTC,CASSSDSGGSSYEQYF
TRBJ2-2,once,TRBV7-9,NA,TGTGCCAGCAGGTTGTACCCAAAGACAACCGGGGAGCTGTTTTTT,CASRLYPKTTGELFF
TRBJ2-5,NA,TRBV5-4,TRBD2,TGTGCCAGCAGCTTGGCTAGCGGCCGGGGGGAGACCCAGTACTTC,CASSLASGRGETQYF
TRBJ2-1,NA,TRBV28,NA,TGTGCCAGCCAGGATAGCGGCGCCTACAATGAGCAGTTCTTC,CASQDSGAYNEQFF
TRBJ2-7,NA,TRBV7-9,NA,TGTGCCAGCAGCCCGAACAAATACGAGCAGTACTTC,CASSPNKYEQYF
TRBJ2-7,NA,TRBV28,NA,TGTGCCAGCAGTTTATCAGGGCCTCCCTACGAGCAGTACTTC,CASSLSGPPYEQYF
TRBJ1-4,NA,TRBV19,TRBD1,TGTGCCAGTAGTACGCGGACAGGGGGCCTACCAATGAATGAAAAACTGTTTTTT,CASSTRTGGLPMNEKLFF
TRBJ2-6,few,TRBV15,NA,TGTGCCACCAGCAGTGGAGACTCTGGGGCCAACGTCCTGACTTTC,CATSSGDSGANVLTF
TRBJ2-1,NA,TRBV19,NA,TGTGCCAGTAGTATTGGTCAGTCCTACAATGAGCAGTTCTTC,CASSIGQSYNEQFF
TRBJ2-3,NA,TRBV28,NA,TGTGCCAGCAGTCCGCCGGGTAGCACAGATACGCAGTATTTT,CASSPPGSTDTQYF